One and the same sample provided the 7 T cell receptor beta chains below, sequenced in a study of identifying expanded T cells in peripheral blood. Assay used: immunoSEQ multiplex PCR; TCRdb lists only in-frame clones, some missing. The table has about 100,000 clones, about 89% seen once. Sequencing was performed on blood. Receptors originate from a person aged 18 to 69 in good health.

The rearrangement uses TRBV7-9 and TRBJ2-7; 9 bases are a match to TRBD1. Losses at the gene ends were 4 bases for V and 4 bases for J; bases not matched to a gene: 5. The germline V gene encodes CDR1 SEHNR and CDR2 FQNEAQ (reference sequence). The CDR3 consists of 14 residues. The DNA for the CDR3 is TGTGCCAGCAGCTCATACAGGGGGCTGTACGAGCAGTACTTC. This codes for CASSSYRGLYEQYF.

This clone turned up a few times. The gene calls are TRBV6-4 and TRBJ2-3, with 14 bases aligning to TRBD2. CDR1 is MRHNA, CDR2 SNTAGT, per germline. V shed 3 bases and J 3 bases; nucleotides not matched to a gene: 2. The CDR3 contains 16 residues. The CDR3 here is CASSEGTSGGTDTQYF. The DNA of the CDR3 is TGTGCCAGCAGTGAAGGGACTAGCGGGGGAACAGATACGCAGTATTTT.

The chain combines TRBV5-4 with TRBJ2-2; weak D call: TRBD1 (6 bases). Germline values: CDR1 SGHNT, CDR2 YYREEE (reference sequence). CDR3 length equals 16 residues. V was shortened by 0 bases and J by 4 bases, with 13 bases between the two germline ends. The CDR3 coding sequence is TGTGCCAGCAGCTTGGTCAGGGGTTCGAGCACCGGGGAGCTGTTTTTT. Translating gives CASSLVRGSSTGELFF.

The chain joins TRBV5-4 to TRBJ2-1; 9 positions agree with TRBD1. V was pared by 4 bases and J by 2 bases, with 10 bases of the junction left unmatched. CDR1 and CDR2 from the germline V gene are SGHNT and YYREEE (reference sequence). The CDR3 extends over 17 amino acids. The CDR3 loop is CASSPQTGTGTYNEQFF. The CDR3 nucleotides are TGTGCCAGCAGCCCTCAAACCGGGACAGGGACCTACAATGAGCAGTTCTTC.

The V and J genes are TRBV29-1 and TRBJ2-5, with 9 bases identical to TRBD1. J was trimmed by 4 bases and V by 6 bases; bases with no gene match: 9. This CDR3 contains 14 residues. The germline gives CDR1 SQVTM, CDR2 ANQGSEA. The CDR3 here is CSVEKRQGGETQYF. CDR3 sequence (DNA): TGCAGCGTCGAGAAAAGACAGGGGGGAGAGACCCAGTACTTC.

The CDR3, as DNA: TGTGCCAGCTCACCCAACAGGGCAGGGAATTCACCCCTCCACTTT. Protein sequence: CASSPNRAGNSPLHF. The chain recombines TRBV18 with TRBJ1-6, with D maybe TRBD1 (6 bases). Germline values: CDR1 KGHSH, CDR2 LQKENI. The CDR3 spans 15 residues. Deletions cut 3 bases from V and 7 bases from J, with 13 bases between. Supplemented by reference TRBV18 and TRBJ1-6, the full variable domain reads NAGVMQNPRHLVRRRGQEARLRCSPMKGHSHVYWYRQLPEEGLKFMVYLQKENIIDESGMPKERFSAEFPKEGPSILRIQQVVRGDSAAYFCASSPNRAGNSPLHFGNGTRLTVT.

The gene calls are TRBV5-6 and TRBJ1-5; 8 bases match TRBD1. The germline CDR1 and CDR2 sequences are SGHDT and YYEEEE. This CDR3 comprises 14 residues. The V and J ends lost 2 bases and 9 bases, in that order; junction bases with no gene match: 7. CDR3 amino acids: CASSLQGVLWPQHF. CDR3 sequence (DNA): TGTGCCAGCAGCTTACAGGGGGTTCTATGGCCCCAGCATTTT. Supplemented by reference TRBV5-6 and TRBJ1-5, the full variable domain reads DAGVTQSPTHLIKTRGQQVTLRCSPKSGHDTVSWYQQALGQGPQFIFQYYEEEERQRGNFPDRFSGHQFPNYSSELNVNALLLGDSALYLCASSLQGVLWPQHFGDGTRLSIL.